Listed here are 20 T cell receptor beta chains from one sample, sequenced in a study of blood T cell repertoires in COVID-19. TCRdb keeps only in-frame clones here, not all; method: immunoSEQ multiplex PCR. The profile shows under 300,000 clones, 88% of them singletons. The sample consisted of PBMCs or T cells enriched from blood (not recorded which). The source is a woman aged 55 to 70 in a cohort exposed to, infected with or recovered from COVID-19 (not recorded which).

V gene TRBV7-3 combines with J gene TRBJ2-1; 10 nucleotides agree with TRBD2. The CDR3 consists of 15 residues. V shed 5 bases and J 5 bases; nucleotides not matched to a gene: 6. Germline assignment: CDR1 SGHTA and CDR2 FQGTGA. CDR3 sequence: CASSKTSGLDNEQFF. CDR3 sequence (DNA): TGTGCCAGCAGCAAGACTAGCGGGCTCGACAATGAGCAGTTCTTC.

The genes are TRBV19 and TRBJ2-7, with 7 positions matching TRBD1. Germline CDR1 and CDR2: LNHDA and SQIVND (reference sequence). The CDR3 consists of 13 residues. J lost 6 bases, V lost 9 bases, and 11 bases had no gene match. CDR3 in DNA: TGTGCCAGCAGGGGGAGATGGGGCGGCGAGCAGTACTTC. This translates into CASRGRWGGEQYF.

The genes are TRBV28 and TRBJ1-2, with 8 bases matching TRBD1. The V gene end was trimmed by 6 bases and the J gene end by 3 bases; junction bases not matched to a gene: 9. Germline loops: CDR1 MDHEN, CDR2 SYDVKM. The CDR3 totals 15 residues. This CDR3 reads CASRRTGFLDYGYTF. The DNA for the CDR3 is TGTGCCAGCAGACGGACAGGGTTTTTAGACTATGGCTACACCTTC.

V and J are TRBV7-9 and TRBJ2-1, with 7 bases fitting TRBD1. The trim removed 3 bases at V and 0 bases at J, leaving 2 bases unmatched. Looked up from germline, CDR1 is SEHNR and CDR2 is FQNEAQ (reference sequence). This CDR3 spans 15 amino acids. In DNA form, the CDR3 reads TGTGCCAGCAGCTTGGGACAGACCTCCTACAATGAGCAGTTCTTC. The encoded protein is CASSLGQTSYNEQFF.

This chain links TRBV28 with TRBJ2-7, with D perhaps TRBD1 (5 bases). Germline CDR1 and CDR2: MDHEN and SYDVKM. This CDR3 comprises 11 residues. DNA for the CDR3: TGTTCCTCAGGGTCATCCTACGAGCAGTACTTC. Protein product: CSSGSSYEQYF. The entire variable domain, with the rest obtained from reference TRBV28 and TRBJ2-7, is as follows: DVKVTQSSRYLVKRTGEKVFLECVQDMDHENMFWYRQDPGLGLRLIYFSYDVKMKEKGDIPEGYSVSREKKERFSLILESASTNQTSMYLCSSGSSYEQYFGPGTRLTVT.

The gene calls are TRBV10-1 and TRBJ1-5, with TRBD1 matching 8 bases. V gave up 2 bases and J gave up 5 bases; unmatched junction bases: 14. The germline gives CDR1 WNHNN, CDR2 SYGVQD (reference sequence). The CDR3 loop spans 18 amino acids. The CDR3 nucleotides read TGCGCCAGCAGTGAGACAGGGGGGAAAGAGTCCCTATATCAGCCCCAGCATTTT. Amino acids: CASSETGGKESLYQPQHF.

The rearrangement links TRBV9 to TRBJ2-1, with 10 nucleotides matching TRBD2. CDR1 SGDLS and CDR2 YYNGEE come from the germline V gene. V was pared by 0 bases and J by 4 bases, with 1 base of the junction left unmatched. The CDR3 is 15 amino acids. The CDR3 is CASSVASGGYNEQFF. For the CDR3, the DNA is TGTGCCAGCAGCGTAGCTAGCGGGGGTTACAATGAGCAGTTCTTC.

A remark on this clone: Other DNA variants within this sample encode the same CDR3. The chain employs TRBV18 and TRBJ2-7, with D uncertain. This CDR3 contains 13 residues. Germline assignment: CDR1 KGHSH and CDR2 LQKENI. Trimming left V 2 bases short and J 1 base short, with 6 bases between. CDR3 bases: TGTGCCAGCTCACCAGGTCAGTCCTACGAGCAGTACTTC. This encodes CASSPGQSYEQYF.

The chain joins TRBV5-1 to TRBJ1-4, with a weak D call TRBD1 (5 bases). Germline CDR1 reads SGHRS; CDR2 reads YFSETQ. Trimming stripped 0 bases from V and 2 bases from J, with 17 bases between. The CDR3 runs to 18 residues. CDR3 residues: CASSLAGGVGYTNEKLFF. The DNA of the CDR3 is TGCGCCAGCAGCTTGGCCGGGGGGGTCGGTTACACTAATGAAAAACTGTTTTTT.

This clone was seen a handful of times. The J gene is TRBJ1-2, the V gene TRBV28, with TRBD1 as a possible D gene (6 bases). V lost 4 bases to trimming and J lost 2 bases, with 11 bases between them. Germline CDR1 is MDHEN and CDR2 is SYDVKM. The CDR3 covers 14 residues. In DNA form, the CDR3 reads TGTGCCAGCAGTTCCTTACAGGGAAACTATGGCTACACCTTC. This encodes CASSSLQGNYGYTF.

This chain joins TRBV27 and TRBJ1-5; the D is unclear. The CDR3 consists of 13 residues. Between the trimmed V and J ends, which lost 0 bases and 4 bases, there was a span of 4 bases. Germline assignment: CDR1 MNHEY and CDR2 SMNVEV (reference sequence). CDR3 in DNA: TGTGCCAGCAGTTTATCCGTGAATCAGCCCCAGCATTTT. This sequence encodes CASSLSVNQPQHF.

The chain employs TRBV19 and TRBJ1-2, with D uncertain. Germline CDR1 reads LNHDA; CDR2 reads SQIVND (reference sequence). This CDR3 has 12 residues. V was clipped by 6 bases and J by 7 bases, with 12 bases between them. The CDR3 sequence is CASRVSKAGYTF. The CDR3 nucleotides are TGTGCCAGTAGGGTCTCCAAAGCTGGCTACACCTTC.

This clone has a single count. J is TRBJ1-3 and V is TRBV19; the match to TRBD1 covers 7 bases. CDR3 size: 13 residues. The germline gives CDR1 LNHDA, CDR2 SQIVND (reference sequence). V gave up 6 bases and J gave up 4 bases; unmatched junction bases: 3. The CDR3 bases are TGTGCCAGTAGAAGGACAGGCGGAAACACCATATATTTT. Translated: CASRRTGGNTIYF.

This chain joins TRBV6-1 and TRBJ1-6; D gene ambiguous. Trimming stripped 2 bases from V and 14 bases from J, with 10 bases between. The CDR3 extends over 12 amino acids. CDR1 is MNHNS and CDR2 is SASEGT in the germline V gene. The DNA for the CDR3 is TGTGCCAGCAGTGAAAAGGAGGCTTCCCTCCACTTT. Amino acids: CASSEKEASLHF.

The CDR3 region has the DNA TGCGCCAGCCAAGAGTGGACCGGGGAGCTGTTTTTT. Amino acids: CASQEWTGELFF. The chain joins TRBV10-2 to TRBJ2-2, with D hard to call. The CDR3 runs to 12 residues. Germline V gene lookup returns CDR1 WSHSY and CDR2 SAAADI. V lost 8 bases to trimming and J lost 5 bases, with 9 bases between them.

This clone is a singleton in its sample. V gene TRBV20-1 combines with J gene TRBJ2-1; TRBD2 aligns across 10 bases. The ends lost 7 bases at V and 12 bases at J; junction bases unmatched: 6. This CDR3 has 11 residues. Germline V lookup: CDR1 DFQATT, CDR2 SNEGSKA (reference sequence). The CDR3 loop is CSGILAGVQFF. The CDR3, as DNA: TGCAGTGGAATCCTAGCGGGAGTGCAGTTCTTC.

The rearrangement joins TRBV6-2 or TRBV6-3 to TRBJ2-2; 7 positions agree with TRBD1. Per the germline V gene, CDR1 is MNHEY and CDR2 is SVGEGT. J was trimmed by 7 bases and V by 0 bases; bases with no gene match: 5. This CDR3 is built from 15 residues. This chain's CDR3 is CASSYSEGAVGELFF. DNA of the CDR3: TGTGCCAGCAGTTACTCTGAGGGGGCGGTCGGGGAGCTGTTTTTT.

The rearrangement joins TRBV5-8 to TRBJ2-7; D is ambiguous. The V end was cut by 4 bases, the J end by 10 bases, with 9 bases between. This CDR3 has 10 amino acids. The germline gives CDR1 SGHTS, CDR2 YDEGEE. The CDR3, as DNA: TGTGCCAGCAGCAGAACATCACAGTACTTC. It encodes CASSRTSQYF.

The rearrangement links TRBV7-3 to TRBJ2-1; a weak D match, TRBD1 (5 bases). Germline CDR1 reads SGHTA; CDR2 reads FQGTGA. Trimming cost V 5 bases and J 5 bases, with 19 bases left between them. This CDR3 has 16 residues. CDR3 sequence reads: CASSQMGLYVDNEQFF. For the CDR3, the DNA is TGTGCCAGCAGCCAGATGGGGCTCTACGTTGACAATGAGCAGTTCTTC.

The rearrangement uses TRBV7-9 and TRBJ2-1; 9 bases map to TRBD1. Unmatched junction bases numbered 6, after V lost 7 bases and J lost 5 bases. CDR1 SEHNR and CDR2 FQNEAQ come from the germline V gene (reference sequence). This CDR3 is built from 14 residues. The CDR3 here is CASMPRDRDNEQFF. CDR3 sequence (DNA): TGTGCCAGCATGCCTCGGGACAGGGACAATGAGCAGTTCTTC.